What follows are 14 T cell receptor beta chains derived from one specimen sequenced in a study. Generated by immunoSEQ multiplex PCR, the TCRdb table keeps only in-frame clones and is missing some. The sample lists roughly 68,000 clones, about 94% occurring once. The sequenced sample was PBMCs. The source of these receptors is a man between 40 and 49 years old with rheumatoid arthritis.

The chain uses TRBV30 and TRBJ1-2; D not certain. V dropped 5 bases and J dropped 3 bases, with 10 bases sitting between them. Germline assignment: CDR1 GTSNPN and CDR2 SVGIG (reference sequence). The CDR3 length is 12 residues. CDR3 DNA sequence: TGTGCCTGGTCACCGGAAGACTATGGCTACACCTTC. This translates into CAWSPEDYGYTF.

The rearrangement uses TRBV6-2 or TRBV6-3 and TRBJ2-5; unclear D gene. Trimming took 2 bases from V and 5 from J, leaving 12 bases between them. This CDR3 region has 14 residues. CDR1 MNHEY and CDR2 SVGEGT come from the germline V gene. The CDR3 region has the DNA TGTGCCAGCAGTTACATGGCCGGGCCTGAGACCCAGTACTTC. It yields the protein CASSYMAGPETQYF.

The chain recombines TRBV6-4 with TRBJ1-6; D is ambiguous. The length of the CDR3 is 13 residues. Germline-derived CDR1 and CDR2 are MRHNA and SNTAGT. V lost 6 bases and J 3 bases, leaving 6 bases between the germline ends. The CDR3 DNA sequence: TGTGCCAGCAGCCTCGACTATAATTCACCCCTCCACTTT. Protein: CASSLDYNSPLHF.

This clone was seen only once. This chain links TRBV7-9 with TRBJ1-1, with 11 bases that match TRBD1. The CDR3 length is 16 residues. The trim removed 5 bases at V and 0 bases at J, leaving 5 bases unmatched. Germline V gene data show CDR1 as SEHNR and CDR2 as FQNEAQ (reference sequence). DNA of the CDR3: TGTGCCAGCAGCCCGGGACAGGGGGAGGTGAACACTGAAGCTTTCTTT. This gives the protein CASSPGQGEVNTEAFF.

The chain is built from TRBV5-5 and TRBJ1-1; no clear D gene. V was clipped by 0 bases and J by 0 bases, with 6 bases between them. From germline, CDR1 is SGHKS and CDR2 YYEKEE (reference sequence). The CDR3 extends over 14 amino acids. This CDR3 reads CASSLALMNTEAFF. As DNA, the CDR3 is TGTGCCAGCAGCTTGGCCCTAATGAACACTGAAGCTTTCTTT.

The V gene is TRBV7-3, the J gene TRBJ2-2, with D perhaps assigned TRBD1 or TRBD2 (5 bases each). The CDR3 consists of 15 residues. Between the trimmed V and J ends, which lost 5 bases and 7 bases, there was a span of 17 bases. Germline V gives CDR1 SGHTA, CDR2 FQGTGA. The CDR3 DNA reads as TGTGCCAGCAGCGAACGGCCCGGGGCGGTCGGGGAGCTGTTTTTT. This sequence encodes CASSERPGAVGELFF.

The V and J genes are TRBV7-2 and TRBJ2-1, with TRBD1 matching 10 bases. Germline V gene lookup returns CDR1 SGHTA and CDR2 FQGNSA. This CDR3 contains 15 residues. The ends lost 3 bases at V and 7 bases at J; junction bases unmatched: 6. CDR3 in DNA: TGTGCCAGCAGCTTTTCCCCGGGACAGGGGAATGAGCAGTTCTTC. Its translation: CASSFSPGQGNEQFF.

The chain uses TRBV30 and TRBJ2-3; 13 bases agree with TRBD2. There are 16 residues in the CDR3. The J segment lost 0 bases and the V segment lost 4 bases, leaving 4 bases of the junction unmatched. From germline, CDR1 is GTSNPN and CDR2 SVGIG (reference sequence). CDR3 DNA: TGTGCCTGGATCAGACTAGCGGGGGGCAGCACAGATACGCAGTATTTT. It yields the protein CAWIRLAGGSTDTQYF.

The chain links TRBV28 to TRBJ2-1; tentatively, D is TRBD2 (5 bases). CDR1 and CDR2 (germline): MDHEN, SYDVKM. The CDR3 totals 17 residues. Trimming took 5 bases from V and 0 from J, leaving 17 bases between them. CDR3 coding DNA: TGTGCCAGCAGTCCCCGCCTAGCCTCGAGCTCCTACAATGAGCAGTTCTTC. Its translation: CASSPRLASSSYNEQFF.

The CDR3 DNA reads as TGTGCCAGCAGCCAAGGTACCGGGTGGGATCAGCCCCAGCATTTT. It codes for CASSQGTGWDQPQHF. The chain has TRBV3-1 (or the pseudogene TRBV3-2) and TRBJ1-5; the D is unclear. Trimming removed 1 base at V and 5 bases at J, with 12 bases between. The CDR3 totals 15 residues. The germline gives CDR1 LGHDT, CDR2 YNNKEL (reference sequence).

The rearrangement links TRBV2 to TRBJ1-5; TRBD1 aligns across 8 bases. CDR1 SNHLY and CDR2 FYNNEI come from the germline V gene. The CDR3 extends over 14 amino acids. J gave up 3 bases and V 6 bases, and 4 bases lay outside the gene matches. The chain's CDR3 is CASSGQGFNQPQHF. In DNA form, the CDR3 reads TGTGCCAGCAGCGGACAGGGCTTCAATCAGCCCCAGCATTTT.

V usage is TRBV6-6 and J usage is TRBJ1-5; TRBD1 matches 7 bases. The CDR3 totals 15 residues. Trimming removed 6 bases from V and 3 bases from J; junction bases left unmatched: 8. Germline V CDR1 and CDR2: MNHNY, SVGAGI (reference sequence). As DNA, the CDR3 is TGTGCCAGCAGCCACCGGACAGGTTACAATCAGCCCCAGCATTTT. This sequence encodes CASSHRTGYNQPQHF.

This chain joins TRBV10-3 and TRBJ2-7, with D maybe TRBD1 (6 bases). The CDR3 is 14 amino acids. CDR1 ENHRY and CDR2 SYGVKD come from the germline V gene. Trimming stripped 0 bases from V and 2 bases from J, with 8 bases between. CDR3 in DNA: TGTGCCATCAGTGAGTCGAACAGGGCCTACGAGCAGTACTTC. Encoded protein: CAISESNRAYEQYF.

Only a few counts were recorded for this clone. V gene TRBV6-5 combines with J gene TRBJ1-3; no clear D gene. CDR3 length: 16 residues. CDR1 is MNHEY, CDR2 SVGAGI, per germline. V was shortened by 0 bases and J by 4 bases, with 13 bases between the two germline ends. CDR3 DNA sequence: TGTGCCAGCAGTTACTCGGTCCTAGGATCGGGAAACACCATATATTTT. It translates to CASSYSVLGSGNTIYF.